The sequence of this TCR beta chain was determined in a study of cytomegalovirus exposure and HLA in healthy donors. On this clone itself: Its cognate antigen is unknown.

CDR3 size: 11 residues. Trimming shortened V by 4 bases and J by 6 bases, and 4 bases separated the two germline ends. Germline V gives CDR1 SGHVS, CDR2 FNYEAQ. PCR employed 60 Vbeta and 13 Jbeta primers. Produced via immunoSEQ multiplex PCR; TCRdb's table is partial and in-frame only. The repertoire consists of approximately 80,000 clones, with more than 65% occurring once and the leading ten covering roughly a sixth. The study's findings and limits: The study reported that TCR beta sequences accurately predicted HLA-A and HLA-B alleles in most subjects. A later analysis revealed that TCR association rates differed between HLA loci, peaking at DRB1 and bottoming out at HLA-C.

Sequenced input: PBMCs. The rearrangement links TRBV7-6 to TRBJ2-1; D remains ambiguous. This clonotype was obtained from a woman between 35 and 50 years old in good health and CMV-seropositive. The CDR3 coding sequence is TGTGCCAGCAGCTCCCTCAATGAGCAGTTCTTC. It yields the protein CASSSLNEQFF.